This T cell receptor (beta chain) was obtained from a study of blood T cells in healthy people across ages (dated by TCRdb to between 2014 and 2017). A note on the overall study: In model experiments, template switching captured about one uniquely barcoded TCR beta cDNA molecule for every two T cells. To avoid experimental bias, donors of different ages were spread randomly across the sequencing lanes. The donors were divided into four age groups: young (average 16 years), middle-aged (roughly 42), aged (about 60) and long-lived (82). For two donors (one aged 18 to 29 and one aged 80 or older), the study analyzed two additional independent replicas of 1 million unique cDNA reads from the same blood draw. To track age-related changes in TCR beta repertoire diversity, the study relied on deep sequencing normalized with unique cDNA molecular identifiers. Broader findings and caveats from the paper: Estimates of total diversity from one million sequenced T cells were regarded as lower bounds and underestimates. Compared with the aged group, the long-lived group had more naive CD4+ T cells, fewer expanded clones and increased TCR diversity, a pattern suggesting age selection. Because profiling used bulk unsorted PBMCs, naive and antigen-experienced compartments could not be compared conclusively. As age increased, observed TCR beta diversity per million T cells dropped in a roughly linear way, and a significant reduction was already evident by age about 40. Observed TCR beta diversity correlated strongly with the percentage of naive T cells measured by flow cytometry. Donor CMV infection status was unknown, potentially confounding age-related changes in expanded clonotypes.

Libraries came from 5' RACE. Sequenced on an Illumina HiSeq 2500. A second PCR of roughly 7 to 11 cycles was run with a J-beta primer mix and a sample-barcoded 5' primer. A unique molecular identifier was introduced onto each TCR beta cDNA molecule by a template-switch 5' adaptor carrying 12 random nucleotides. Each sample yielded at least 2.5 million CDR3-containing paired-end reads. First-strand cDNA synthesis was performed from all RNA using the Mint cDNA synthesis kit, with priming by a TRBC-specific oligonucleotide. Following uracil-DNA glycosylase treatment, all cDNA underwent a first 18-cycle PCR with the universal primers M1SS and BC2_uni_R. Turning to the authors' computational methods: For normalization, 1 million high-quality reads, each with a distinct molecular identifier, were randomly selected from each sample. Reads sharing molecular identifiers were discarded rather than binned into consensus sequences. MiTCR, set to a Q25 quality threshold and the strictest error-elimination algorithm, was used for CDR3 identification, clonotype clustering and error correction. A nonparametric unseen species model using Euler transformation provided a lower-bound estimate of total TCR beta diversity. TCRdb trimmed the raw reads at Q25, called clones with MiXCR and kept productive beta chains. Records with the same CDR3 protein are collapsed into one entry carrying the most frequent genes and DNA. Clone size and V and J calls follow TCRdb, not the original study. For this sample there are about 780,000 distinct CDR3 sequences; roughly 46% appear just once. The biggest ten clones account for over 15% of the sample.

The donors were roughly 40 Caucasian individuals from Russia, aged roughly 6 to 90 years, who were systemically healthy. Each donor gave about 9.7 milliliters of peripheral blood, drawn into EDTA-treated Vacutainer tubes. Ficoll-Paque density-gradient centrifugation was used to isolate PBMCs, with at least 7 million per sample. Trizol reagent was used to extract total RNA from PBMCs, with at least 5 micrograms per sample. Naive CD45RAhigh/CD27high T cell percentages were measured by flow cytometry on a PBMC aliquot from every donor. As for this clonotype: Its specific antigen is unknown. There are no base qualities to consult, and no much larger clone falls within one base.

The germline V gene gives CDR1 as SGDLS and CDR2 as YYNGEE. The CDR3 goes from the cysteine to the phenylalanine over 15 residues. Just the 45-base CDR3 DNA is kept, in frame starting at base 1. V drops 4 bases and J drops 7 bases, leaving 19 bases in between. The sequenced material came from blood. The chain joins TRBV9 to TRBJ2-3; tentative D gene TRBD2, with 6 bases matching. The sequence came from a man at least 80 years old in good health. CDR3 reads: CASSISTGDEYTQYF. The DNA sequence is TGTGCCAGCAGCATATCTACGGGAGATGAATATACGCAGTATTTT. The CDR3 plus the reference TRBV9 and TRBJ2-3 genes for the other parts give the full variable domain: DSGVTQTPKHLITATGQRVTLRCSPRSGDLSVYWYQQSLDQGLQFLIQYYNGEERAKGNILERFSAQQFPDLHSELNLSSLELGDSALYFCASSISTGDEYTQYFGPGTRLTVL.